A single sample is the source of the 32 T cell receptor beta chains below, sequenced in a study of cytomegalovirus exposure and HLA in healthy donors. In the PCR, 60 Vbeta and 13 Jbeta primers were used. Clones were sequenced by immunoSEQ multiplex PCR, and TCRdb holds only the in-frame ones, with some missing. The sample carries about 150,000 clones, about 85% recorded once. The sequenced material came from PBMCs. Source of these receptors: a boy aged 2 to 10 in good health and CMV-seronegative.

J is TRBJ2-7 and V is TRBV28, with D tentatively TRBD2 (6 bases). This CDR3 comprises 15 residues. The germline V gene has CDR1 MDHEN and CDR2 SYDVKM. The V gene lost 3 bases and the J gene lost 3 bases, with 15 bases spanning the gap. The CDR3 region is CASSFGVPGVYEQYF. In nucleotides, the CDR3 is TGTGCCAGCAGTTTTGGGGTTCCGGGGGTCTACGAGCAGTACTTC.

The V call is TRBV30, the J call TRBJ2-3, with unresolved D. Germline CDR1 and CDR2: GTSNPN and SVGIG (reference sequence). This CDR3 is 14 amino acids long. Trimming left V 0 bases short and J 0 bases short, with 7 bases between. Written as DNA, the CDR3 is TGTGCCTGGAGTGTTCGGAGTAGCACAGATACGCAGTATTTT. The encoded protein is CAWSVRSSTDTQYF.

This clone occurred a few times. CDR3 nucleotide sequence: TGTGCCAGCAGCTTAGGGTGGGGAGCGGAACCCTACGAGCAGTACGTC. Amino acid sequence: CASSLGWGAEPYEQYV. This rearrangement joins TRBV7-2 to TRBJ2-7, with a weak D call TRBD2 (5 bases). Germline values: CDR1 SGHTA, CDR2 FQGNSA. The CDR3 runs to 16 residues. V lost 1 base and J lost 2, with 15 bases in between.

The table lists this clone with a few counts. This chain connects TRBV5-1 to TRBJ1-1; the D is unclear. Germline values: CDR1 SGHRS, CDR2 YFSETQ. The CDR3 has 13 residues. V lost 2 bases and J 1 base, leaving 6 bases between the germline ends. CDR3 protein: CASSFGSNTEAFF. In nucleotides, the CDR3 is TGCGCCAGCAGCTTCGGGTCGAACACTGAAGCTTTCTTT.

A word on this clone: One end of the junction does not line up with germline, which may come from a read error. CDR3 coding DNA: TGTTCCAGCAGCCCAGGGGATCGGAACACCGGGGAGCTGTTTTTT. This gives the protein CSSSPGDRNTGELFF. The chain has TRBV7-9 and TRBJ2-2, with a tentative D call TRBD1 (6 bases). Germline CDR1 SEHNR, CDR2 FQNEAQ (reference sequence). The CDR3 sequence is 15 residues long.

This sequence joins TRBV18 and TRBJ1-2; unclear D gene. The germline V and J ends were trimmed by 2 bases and 5 bases, with 12 bases remaining between them. The CDR3 runs to 14 residues. Germline assignment: CDR1 KGHSH and CDR2 LQKENI. CDR3 amino acids: CASSPSGGWYGYTF. The DNA for the CDR3 is TGTGCCAGCTCACCATCGGGAGGGTGGTATGGCTACACCTTC.

The J gene is TRBJ2-1, the V gene TRBV4-2, with D perhaps TRBD2 (7 bases). V was cut by 4 bases and J by 4 bases, with 17 bases left in between. The germline CDR1 and CDR2 sequences are LGHNA and YNFKEQ. This CDR3 spans 16 amino acids. The DNA of the CDR3 is TGTGCCAGCAGCCTCATGTCGGGGGGCTCTTACAATGAGCAGTTCTTC. It encodes CASSLMSGGSYNEQFF.

J is TRBJ2-3 and V is TRBV7-2, with 14 bases that match TRBD2. The trim removed 5 bases at V and 6 bases at J, leaving 7 bases unmatched. The length of the CDR3 is 16 residues. The V gene's germline CDR1 is SGHTA and CDR2 FQGNSA. CDR3 sequence: CASSPRLAGGIDTQYF. As DNA, the CDR3 is TGTGCCAGCAGCCCCCGACTAGCGGGAGGGATTGATACGCAGTATTTT.

This clone was observed once. The chain couples TRBV28 to TRBJ2-5; TRBD1 agrees at 8 bases. J gave up 5 bases and V 8 bases, and 10 bases lay outside the gene matches. CDR3 size: 14 residues. From germline, CDR1 is MDHEN and CDR2 SYDVKM. CDR3 DNA: TGTGCCAGCCGAGGACAGGGCCAGGGGGAGACCCAGTACTTC. Its translation is CASRGQGQGETQYF.

V is TRBV6-1 and J is TRBJ2-1; the D gene is possibly TRBD1 (6 bases). Per the germline V gene, CDR1 is MNHNS and CDR2 is SASEGT. V was cut by 3 bases and J by 2 bases, with 14 bases left in between. The CDR3 has 16 residues. The CDR3 region is CASSDLTGNPYNEQFF. The DNA of the CDR3 is TGTGCCAGCAGTGACCTTACAGGGAACCCCTACAATGAGCAGTTCTTC.

The gene calls are TRBV28 and TRBJ2-3; 8 bases align to TRBD1. Germline V gene lookup returns CDR1 MDHEN and CDR2 SYDVKM. The trim removed 5 bases at V and 3 bases at J, leaving 1 base unmatched. This CDR3 contains 13 residues. As DNA, the CDR3 is TGTGCCAGCAGTCAGGGGGCTACAGATACGCAGTATTTT. Its protein is CASSQGATDTQYF. The full variable domain, its missing parts supplied by reference TRBV28 and TRBJ2-3, is DVKVTQSSRYLVKRTGEKVFLECVQDMDHENMFWYRQDPGLGLRLIYFSYDVKMKEKGDIPEGYSVSREKKERFSLILESASTNQTSMYLCASSQGATDTQYFGPGTRLTVL.

J is TRBJ2-7 and V is TRBV5-6; possible D gene TRBD1, 5 bases. Germline values: CDR1 SGHDT, CDR2 YYEEEE. This CDR3 contains 14 residues. Trimming left V 1 base short and J 3 bases short, with 11 bases between. The CDR3 reads CASSLSGFSYEQYF. CDR3 coding DNA: TGTGCCAGCAGCTTGTCAGGGTTTAGCTACGAGCAGTACTTC.

This chain joins TRBV9 and TRBJ2-3, with D possibly being TRBD1 (5 bases). Germline assignment: CDR1 SGDLS and CDR2 YYNGEE. V was clipped by 0 bases and J by 2 bases, with 7 bases between them. CDR3 size: 14 residues. The CDR3 spells CASSVEGITDTQYF. In DNA form, the CDR3 reads TGTGCCAGCAGCGTAGAGGGGATCACAGATACGCAGTATTTT.

The gene calls are TRBV28 and TRBJ1-4; 9 positions agree with TRBD1. V lost 5 bases to trimming and J lost 7 bases; unmatched junction nucleotides: 5. The CDR3 runs 14 residues. CDR1 is MDHEN, CDR2 SYDVKM, per germline. In DNA form, the CDR3 reads TGTGCCAGCAGTACCGGGACAGGGAGTGAAAAACTGTTTTTT. Encoded protein: CASSTGTGSEKLFF.

The gene calls are TRBV5-6 and TRBJ2-5, with 10 bases identical to TRBD2. With 4 bases clipped from V and 1 base from J, the junction kept 10 bases outside the gene matches. Germline CDR1 reads SGHDT; CDR2 reads YYEEEE. This CDR3 is 17 amino acids long. The CDR3 sequence is CASSHRTSGAFQETQYF. The CDR3 region has the DNA TGTGCCAGCAGCCACCGGACTAGCGGAGCATTCCAAGAGACCCAGTACTTC.

As DNA, the CDR3 is TGCGCCAGCAGCTTGGGACAGCACTACAATGAGCAGTTCTTC. This codes for CASSLGQHYNEQFF. The chain couples TRBV5-1 to TRBJ2-1; D perhaps matches TRBD1 (5 bases). From germline, CDR1 is SGHRS and CDR2 YFSETQ. V was shortened by 0 bases and J by 3 bases, with 7 bases between the two germline ends. The CDR3 runs 14 residues.

The rearrangement uses TRBV28 and TRBJ1-2; D is perhaps TRBD1 (5 bases). Germline-derived CDR1 and CDR2 are MDHEN and SYDVKM. V lost 6 bases, J lost 0 bases, and 17 bases lay in between. The CDR3 is made up of 16 amino acids. The CDR3 region is CASRLMTAPPNYGYTF. CDR3 nucleotide sequence: TGTGCCAGCAGACTAATGACAGCCCCCCCTAACTATGGCTACACCTTC.

The chain's CDR3 is CASSDPGEGTDTQYF. The CDR3 DNA follows: TGTGCCAGCAGTGATCCCGGGGAAGGCACAGATACGCAGTATTTT. The chain employs TRBV2 and TRBJ2-3, with TRBD2 as a possible D gene (5 bases). The CDR3 spans 15 residues. Germline CDR1 and CDR2: SNHLY and FYNNEI. The germline V and J ends were trimmed by 3 bases and 1 base, with 11 bases remaining between them. The complete variable domain, with remaining parts taken from reference TRBV2 and TRBJ2-3, reads EPEVTQTPSHQVTQMGQEVILRCVPISNHLYFYWYRQILGQKVEFLVSFYNNEISEKSEIFDDQFSVERPDGSNFTLKIRSTKLEDSAMYFCASSDPGEGTDTQYFGPGTRLTVL.

A few counts support this clone. The chain links TRBV2 to TRBJ1-1, with D possibly being TRBD1 (5 bases). With 5 bases removed from V and 1 base from J, the gap between germline ends came to 8 bases. The germline V gene encodes CDR1 SNHLY and CDR2 FYNNEI. The CDR3 totals 13 residues. The DNA for the CDR3 is TGTGCCAGCAGTTACCAGGGGAACACTGAAGCTTTCTTT. The encoded protein is CASSYQGNTEAFF.

The rearrangement joins TRBV11-2 to TRBJ2-6; 7 positions match TRBD1. Germline lookup yields CDR1 SGHAT and CDR2 FQNNGV. The CDR3 is 17 amino acids. The V segment lost 4 bases and the J segment 2 bases; nucleotides outside the gene matches: 8. As DNA, the CDR3 is TGTGCCAGCAGCTCGACAGGGAATCCCCCTGGGGCCAACGTCCTGACTTTC. As protein: CASSSTGNPPGANVLTF.

J is TRBJ2-1 and V is TRBV30; the D is unclear. Germline V gene sequence: CDR1 GTSNPN, CDR2 SVGIG (reference sequence). CDR3 length equals 11 residues. V shed 4 bases and J shed 10 bases, with 11 bases lying between them. CDR3 region: CAWTRSREQFF. As DNA, the CDR3 is TGTGCCTGGACACGGAGCCGCGAGCAGTTCTTC.

The chain employs TRBV7-9 and TRBJ2-5, with 12 bases identical to TRBD2. The CDR3 totals 16 residues. Germline lookup yields CDR1 SEHNR and CDR2 FQNEAQ (reference sequence). V was pared by 5 bases and J by 4 bases, with 8 bases of the junction left unmatched. CDR3 in DNA: TGTGCCAGCAGCGCCACTAGCGGGAGGTTTCGAGAGACCCAGTACTTC. Its translation is CASSATSGRFRETQYF.

The chain links TRBV29-1 to TRBJ1-2, with D unclear. V lost 6 bases and J lost 1, with 12 bases in between. This CDR3 contains 13 residues. Germline V gene sequence: CDR1 SQVTM, CDR2 ANQGSEA. CDR3 loop: CSVDGRGNYGYTF. CDR3 DNA sequence: TGCAGCGTCGATGGCCGGGGTAACTATGGCTACACCTTC.

This sequence joins TRBV6-1 and TRBJ2-3, with a weak D call TRBD1 (5 bases). The ends were cut back, 3 bases at V and 1 base at J, with 8 bases in the middle. CDR3 length: 14 residues. Germline loops: CDR1 MNHNS, CDR2 SASEGT. The CDR3 spells CASSEARGTDTQYF. In DNA form, the CDR3 reads TGTGCCAGCAGTGAGGCCAGGGGCACAGATACGCAGTATTTT.

J is TRBJ2-7 and V is TRBV6-1, with 9 bases matching TRBD1. This CDR3 is 15 amino acids long. After removal of 3 bases from V and 1 base from J, the junction contained 4 bases not matched to a gene. CDR1 and CDR2 from the germline V gene are MNHNS and SASEGT. This CDR3 is CASSEGTGRSYEQYF. In DNA form, the CDR3 reads TGTGCCAGCAGTGAGGGGACAGGGAGGTCCTACGAGCAGTACTTC.

This clone was detected only a few times. This sequence joins TRBV19 and TRBJ2-1; 9 bases align to TRBD2. The CDR3 has 16 amino acids. Germline lookup yields CDR1 LNHDA and CDR2 SQIVND (reference sequence). Trimming cost V 3 bases and J 5 bases; bases outside gene matches: 8. DNA of the CDR3: TGTGCCAGTAGTATGACACTAGCGGGTTCCGACAATGAGCAGTTCTTC. It specifies CASSMTLAGSDNEQFF.

The chain joins TRBV28 to TRBJ2-3, with a tentative D call TRBD1 (5 bases). The V end lost 7 bases, the J end lost 2 bases, and 13 bases lay between the germline ends. In germline, CDR1 is MDHEN, CDR2 SYDVKM. The CDR3 consists of 14 residues. CDR3 DNA sequence: TGTGCCAGCAAGTACAGGCCCCTCACAGATACGCAGTATTTT. Translated: CASKYRPLTDTQYF.

The chain recombines TRBV6-1 with TRBJ1-2; unclear D gene. V was trimmed by 7 bases and J by 0 bases, leaving 12 bases between them. CDR3 length: 14 residues. Germline V CDR1 and CDR2: MNHNS, SASEGT. The CDR3 sequence is CASTPGKSNYGYTF. The CDR3 coding sequence is TGTGCCAGCACCCCGGGAAAATCTAACTATGGCTACACCTTC.

This rearrangement joins TRBV6-6 to TRBJ2-3, with D possibly matching TRBD2 (5 bases). The CDR3 length is 13 residues. Germline assignment: CDR1 MNHNY and CDR2 SVGAGI (reference sequence). Trimming removed 6 bases at V and 4 bases at J, with 11 bases between. CDR3 amino acids: CASSQLVPDTQYF. The CDR3 nucleotides are TGTGCCAGCAGCCAACTAGTCCCAGATACGCAGTATTTT.

In regard to this clone: An end of the junction differs from the germline gene, which may be a read error. V and J are TRBV27 and TRBJ2-1; perhaps TRBD2 as D (6 bases). The CDR3 is 13 residues long. Per germline, CDR1 MNHEY and CDR2 SMNVEV (reference sequence). The CDR3 nucleotides read TGTGTCAGCAGAGGGTCGGGGGAGGATGAGCAGTTCTTC. As protein: CVSRGSGEDEQFF.

The chain couples TRBV9 to TRBJ2-5, with D possibly matching TRBD2 (5 bases). This CDR3 spans 12 amino acids. Germline V gives CDR1 SGDLS, CDR2 YYNGEE. Trimming took 1 base from V and 8 from J, leaving 9 bases between them. The CDR3 sequence: CASSVPGGTQYF. CDR3 bases: TGTGCCAGCAGCGTACCAGGAGGTACCCAGTACTTC.

The chain couples TRBV27 to TRBJ1-2; weak D call: TRBD1 (6 bases). In germline, CDR1 is MNHEY, CDR2 SMNVEV (reference sequence). V shed 8 bases and J shed 5 bases, with 27 bases lying between them. This CDR3 has 17 residues. CDR3 in DNA: TGTGCCAGCCTGGGCCGGGGGGGCCCACTAACAAAGTATGGCTACACCTTC. It codes for CASLGRGGPLTKYGYTF.